This TCR beta chain is from a study of shared clonotypes between healthy human individuals. CDR1 SQVTM and CDR2 ANQGSEA come from the germline V gene. The CDR3 extends over 12 amino acids. Germline trimming cut 4 bases from V and 5 bases from J; bases unmatched to any gene: 4. The assay ran at deep level. Sequencing on ten immunoSEQ deep assay plates was performed for unsorted PBMC DNA. Authors' methods: Without quality scores, immunoSEQ junctional reads could not be filtered like full-length reads. Here immunoSEQ multiplex PCR was the method, and the copy in TCRdb shows in-frame clones only, minus some. V and J calls and clone size are those listed in that table; D and trimming were worked out from the DNA. The data hold approximately 470,000 clones, with 70% to 85% observed a single time.

The sequence was obtained from a woman aged 40 to 50 in good health. Some clones in this sample may be carry-over from other donors' samples. The rearrangement links TRBV29-1 to TRBJ2-7; TRBD2 matches at 8 bases. Sequenced sample: PBMCs. The CDR3 loop is CSVGSGSDEQYF. CDR3 DNA: TGCAGCGTTGGGAGCGGGAGTGACGAGCAGTACTTC.